This TCR beta chain was recovered during a study of prognosis after radiotherapy for stage I lung cancer (dated by TCRdb to about 2021). About the full investigation: Between April 2018 and early 2019, roughly 20 patients with stage I NSCLC were enrolled in Nanjing, China. Stage I lung tumors that were newly diagnosed and primary were found in approximately 15 patients, while a handful of patients had oligometastatic NSCLC after surgical resection of the primary tumor. Every patient was regarded as medically inoperable, because of comorbidities in over ten cases and refusal of surgery in about 7 cases. The cohort included about a dozen men and five to seven women, with a median age of approximately 74 years and a range of roughly 50 to 85 years. Squamous cell carcinoma histology was identified in six to eight patients, and adenocarcinoma histology was identified in eleven to twelve patients. SBRT was given in 3 to 5 fractions with a biologically effective dose of at least 100 Gy, using image-guided IMRT or VMAT. Concurrent therapy was not administered to any patient alongside SBRT. Distant metastases were developed by four of the 19 patients after SBRT, at a median of around seven months, whereas no significant progression was observed in the other 15 patients. Peripheral blood TCR beta repertoires were profiled in stage I NSCLC patients before and after stereotactic body radiotherapy, and the repertoires were related to distant failure. For each of the approximately 20 patients, one blood sample was taken before SBRT and one after, so the study sequenced around 40 samples in total. Here is what the overall study found, with its caveats: Whether the expanded TCR clones were tumor-specific was not determined. The small cohort and short follow-up limited the study, so independent validation of the findings is needed. Post-SBRT Shannon entropy and its change from baseline were lower in patients who developed distant metastases; baseline Shannon entropy was not associated with metastases. TRBV and TRBJ usage frequencies reportedly differed by metastasis status, in two V genes at baseline and in about 10 V and two J genes after SBRT. Unique TCR clone counts fell after SBRT (median approximately 9,900 before versus fewer than 7,500 after; Wilcoxon paired P=0.011). All reported P values were unadjusted for multiple comparisons.

All patients had node-negative disease on CT and PET/CT, and none had a history of other malignancies or prior chemotherapy or radiotherapy. Around 6 milliliters of peripheral venous blood were drawn into EDTA tubes at each of two time points. PBMCs were isolated by Ficoll-Paque Plus density-gradient centrifugation. Immediately after collection, samples were stored at -80 degrees C until analysis. Clipping removes 6 bases from V and 12 bases from J, with 15 as the unmatched junction base count. From cysteine to phenylalanine, the CDR3 is 15 amino acids long. Here the CDR3 DNA is all that survives: 45 bases in frame from base 1. Regarding this clonotype: Its antigen is still unknown. No base quality information exists; no much larger clone differs at one position.

Two rounds of multiplex PCR on genomic DNA were used to amplify the TCR beta CDR3 region. The first PCR round used primers specific to each TRBV and TRBJ gene, with sequences filed in Chinese patent CN105087789A. Universal primers were used in the second round of PCR. The Roche High Pure PCR Template Preparation Kit was used to extract genomic DNA from the frozen PBMCs. Libraries were sequenced paired-end with 151 bp reads on an Illumina HiSeq 3000. Regarding the original processing steps: Raw reads lacking the multiplex PCR primer sequences were removed with CutAdapt. Using PEAR, the high-quality paired reads were merged into contigs. MiXCR assigned TRB V, D and J gene segments to each contig by aligning to reference sequences. To remove sequencing errors, CDR3 sequences were clustered according to base quality and sequence similarity. Diversity was measured as Shannon entropy normalized by the natural log of productive TCR sequence number. Clonality was defined as one minus Shannon entropy divided by the natural log of the number of unique clonotypes. Progression-free survival cut-offs for repertoire metrics were chosen using the Youden index of ROC curves, with analyses run in R 3.5.3. TCRdb handled the public reads itself, with Q25 trimming in fastp and clone calling in MiXCR, and kept productive beta chains. Each record represents a unique CDR3 protein, reported with the most common genes and DNA among its rows. V and J calls and clone size were set by TCRdb, not the authors. This sample lists tens of thousands of distinct CDR3 sequences; approximately 42% were detected once. The top ten clonotypes cover roughly three fifths of the sample.

Sample: PBMCs, taken before or after stereotactic body radiation therapy (not recorded which). The V gene is TRBV12-3 or TRBV12-4 and the J gene is TRBJ1-3; the central 9 bases match TRBD1. The sequence was obtained from a donor aged 50 or older with non-small cell lung cancer. Here is the DNA: TGTGCCAGCAGCCGGGGACAGGGAGCAGGAAGCAACATATATTTT. This encodes CASSRGQGAGSNIYF.